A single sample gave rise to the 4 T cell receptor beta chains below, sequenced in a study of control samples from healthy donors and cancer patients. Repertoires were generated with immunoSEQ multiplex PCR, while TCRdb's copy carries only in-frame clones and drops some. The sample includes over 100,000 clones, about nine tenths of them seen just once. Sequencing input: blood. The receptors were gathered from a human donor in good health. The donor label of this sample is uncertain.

CDR3 loop: CAWSAAEGATNEKLFF. The CDR3 DNA is TGTGCCTGGAGTGCGGCTGAAGGAGCAACTAATGAAAAACTGTTTTTT. This chain links TRBV30 with TRBJ1-4; D gene uncertain. Germline V lookup: CDR1 GTSNPN, CDR2 SVGIG (reference sequence). V was shortened by 1 base and J by 0 bases, with 12 bases between the two germline ends. The CDR3 contains 16 residues.

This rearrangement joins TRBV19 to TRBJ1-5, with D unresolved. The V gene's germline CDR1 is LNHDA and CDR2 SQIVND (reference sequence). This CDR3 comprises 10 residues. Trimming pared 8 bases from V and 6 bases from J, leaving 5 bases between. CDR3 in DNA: TGTGCCAGTGGGGTTCAGCCCCAGCATTTT. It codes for CASGVQPQHF. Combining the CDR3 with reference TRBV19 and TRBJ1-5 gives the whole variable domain DGGITQSPKYLFRKEGQNVTLSCEQNLNHDAMYWYRQDPGQGLRLIYYSQIVNDFQKGDIAEGYSVSREKKESFPLTVTSAQKNPTAFYLCASGVQPQHFGDGTRLSIL.

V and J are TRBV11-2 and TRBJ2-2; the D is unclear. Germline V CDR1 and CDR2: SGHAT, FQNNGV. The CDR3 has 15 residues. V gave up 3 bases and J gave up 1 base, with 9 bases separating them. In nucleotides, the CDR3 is TGTGCCAGCAGCTTTCAACAGTTGAACACCGGGGAGCTGTTTTTT. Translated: CASSFQQLNTGELFF.

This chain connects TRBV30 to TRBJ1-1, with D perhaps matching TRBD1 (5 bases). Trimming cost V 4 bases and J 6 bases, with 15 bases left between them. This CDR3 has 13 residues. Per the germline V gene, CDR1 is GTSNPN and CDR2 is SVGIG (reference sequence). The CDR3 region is CAWTRGAGPEAFF. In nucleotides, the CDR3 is TGTGCCTGGACCCGAGGGGCTGGACCTGAAGCTTTCTTT.